This record concerns one T cell receptor beta chain sequence. Its antigen is unknown. Method: immunoSEQ multiplex PCR; TCRdb's copy keeps in-frame clones and lacks some. In the table there are more than 25,000 clones, roughly 80% of which are singletons. CD4+ T cells specific for antigen were expanded with viral peptide pools by the ViraFEST assay before sequencing. Investigators separated out CD4+ T cells once around nine days of culture had passed. All study participants received two doses of BNT162b2 or mRNA-1273 vaccine. The record originates from a study of vaccination effects on CD4 cells after COVID-19. Trimming shortened V by 3 bases and J by 7 bases, and 18 bases separated the two germline ends. CDR1 is KGHDR, CDR2 SFDVKD, per germline. The CDR3 is made up of 16 amino acids. The study, taken as a whole, reports: Marked clonal contraction was seen in infection- and vaccine-induced clones late after vaccination.

The V call is TRBV24-1, the J call TRBJ2-1, with D possibly matching TRBD1 (5 bases). This sample comprised CD4+ T cells from PBMCs cultured with SARS-CoV-2 spike peptides, obtained after COVID-19 vaccination. This receptor was obtained from a human donor who received a COVID-19 vaccine. Some clones in this sample may be carry-over from other donors' samples. DNA of the CDR3: TGTGCCACCAGTGATGCGGACACGTGGGCCCAAAATGAGCAGTTCTTC. Protein: CATSDADTWAQNEQFF.